Below, 5 T cell receptor beta chains from the same sample are listed, as sequenced in a study of T cells in Graves' hyperthyroidism and ophthalmopathy. Amplification targeted TCR beta CDR3 regions from RNA transcripts. HTBI primers were employed in a first-round RT-PCR of the TCR CDR3. TCRdb analysed the multiplex PCR reads with MiXCR anew, one entry per CDR3 protein. This table holds roughly 660,000 distinct CDR3 sequences, around 16% found once. The sample comprised blood. The receptors come from a man aged 50-59 years with Graves' hyperthyroidism.

This chain connects TRBV28 to TRBJ2-7; D remains unclear. The CDR3 length is 15 residues. Trimming left V 1 base short and J 2 bases short, with 12 bases between. Germline CDR1 and CDR2: MDHEN and SYDVKM. The CDR3 coding sequence is TGTGCCAGCAGTTTATCCGGAGAGCTAGCCTACGAGCAGTACTTC. It encodes CASSLSGELAYEQYF.

This clonotype has just a few counts. The chain has TRBV3-1 and TRBJ1-1, with TRBD1 identical over 9 bases. V shed 2 bases and J 11 bases; nucleotides not matched to a gene: 9. This CDR3 has 14 amino acids. From germline, CDR1 is LGHDT and CDR2 YNNKEL (reference sequence). CDR3: CASSQPGQGLDAFF. DNA for the CDR3: TGTGCCAGCAGCCAACCGGGACAGGGATTGGACGCTTTCTTT.

There are many counts of this clonotype. The chain uses TRBV12-3 or TRBV12-4 and TRBJ2-1; D perhaps matches TRBD2 (6 bases). The CDR3 runs to 16 residues. V was pared by 3 bases and J by 4 bases, with 16 bases between. CDR3 DNA: TGTGCCAGCAGTTTTAGGGTGGTAGCGGTTTACAATGAGCAGTTCTTC. Its protein is CASSFRVVAVYNEQFF.

This clonotype was seen a few times. An end of the junction does not agree with germline; a read error may underlie this. The chain is built from TRBV28 and TRBJ1-5, with D possibly being TRBD1 (5 bases). The CDR3 consists of 13 residues. Per the germline V gene, CDR1 is MDHEN and CDR2 is SYDVKM. CDR3 protein: CASSFEGRDGQNF. CDR3 coding DNA: TGTGCCAGCAGTTTCGAAGGCCGGGACGGCCAAAATTTT.

The chain has TRBV27 and TRBJ1-5; 7 bases are a match to TRBD1. CDR1 is MNHEY, CDR2 SMNVEV, per germline (reference sequence). The length of the CDR3 is 14 residues. J lost 5 bases, V lost 5 bases, and 6 bases had no gene match. The CDR3 sequence: CASSERQGDQPQHF. The CDR3 DNA reads TGTGCCAGCAGTGAAAGACAGGGAGATCAGCCCCAGCATTTT.